This T cell receptor beta chain emerged from a study of spatial heterogeneity in lung cancer. Study details: Sequencing consistently turned up more beta-chain sequences than alpha-chain sequences.

Sample time point: sample taken at primary tumor resection. Tumor, nontumor lung or frozen PBMC supplied whole RNA that was sequenced unsorted. The donor group consisted of 55 to 85 patients who had untreated, early-stage non-small cell lung cancer. There are 12 residues in the CDR3. CDR1 and CDR2 from the germline V gene are SGHTA and FQGNSA. Trimming removed 6 bases from V and 4 bases from J, with 9 bases in between. MiXCR, run by TCRdb on the 5' RACE reads, gives a single entry per CDR3 protein. The profile shows approximately 92,000 distinct CDR3 sequences, about an eighth of them singletons. This clonotype was sampled from a male donor with early-stage non-small cell lung cancer. This rearrangement joins TRBV7-2 to TRBJ2-5, with D uncertain. Sequenced here: PBMCs, sampled at surgery. The CDR3 is CASSTTAETQYF. CDR3 DNA: TGTGCCAGCAGTACCACGGCAGAGACCCAGTACTTC.